The 8 T cell receptor beta chains in this list originate from one sample, sequenced in a study of blood T cell repertoires in COVID-19. Libraries were prepared by immunoSEQ multiplex PCR; TCRdb keeps only in-frame clonotypes and omits some of them. The data hold 200,000 to 250,000 clones, with approximately 86% observed a single time. Source material: peripheral blood. The source is a woman aged 70-85 years with active or convalescent COVID-19.

The chain couples TRBV1 to TRBJ2-7; TRBD1 reflects the table's D call only, with no check against the DNA. TRBV1 is noted as a pseudogene. This CDR3 has 13 residues. The CDR3 region has the DNA TGCACCAGCAGCCAACAGGGGGACAACGAGCAGTACTTC. This sequence encodes CTSSQQGDNEQYF.

The V gene is TRBV28, the J gene TRBJ1-2, with D unclear. The V end lost 9 bases, the J end lost 0 bases, and 5 bases lay between the germline ends. The CDR3 runs 11 residues. Looked up from germline, CDR1 is MDHEN and CDR2 is SYDVKM. The CDR3 protein is CASLTNYGYTF. CDR3 DNA sequence: TGTGCCAGTCTAACTAACTATGGCTACACCTTC.

A note on this clone: One junction end disagrees with the germline gene, perhaps due to a read error. The chain couples TRBV7-2 to TRBJ1-1; 8 positions match TRBD1. Germline CDR1 and CDR2: SGHTA and FQGNSA. The CDR3 runs 13 residues. Here the CDR3 reads CASSQGQVYAVVF. CDR3 nucleotides: TGTGCCAGCAGCCAGGGACAGGTATATGCGGTCGTCTTT.

As concerns this clone: Distinct nucleotide sequences in the sample also encode this CDR3. The rearrangement uses TRBV27 and TRBJ1-6; 8 positions match TRBD1. CDR3 length: 13 residues. Losses at the gene ends were 6 bases for V and 8 bases for J; bases not matched to a gene: 3. Per the germline V gene, CDR1 is MNHEY and CDR2 is SMNVEV (reference sequence). CDR3 sequence: CASSPDRDSPLHF. The DNA of the CDR3 is TGTGCCAGCAGCCCGGACAGGGATTCACCCCTCCACTTT.

The chain links TRBV19 to TRBJ1-5; D perhaps matches TRBD1 (5 bases). Trimming took 3 bases from V and 5 from J, leaving 11 bases between them. The CDR3 runs 14 residues. Germline V gene lookup returns CDR1 LNHDA and CDR2 SQIVND (reference sequence). CDR3 loop: CASSMMVTDQPQHF. The CDR3 DNA reads as TGTGCCAGTAGTATGATGGTGACAGATCAGCCCCAGCATTTT.

The chain employs TRBV19 and TRBJ1-5, with D uncertain. V gave up 5 bases and J gave up 0 bases, with 8 bases separating them. From germline, CDR1 is LNHDA and CDR2 SQIVND (reference sequence). The CDR3 has 14 residues. This CDR3 is CASSLPNSNQPQHF. CDR3 coding DNA: TGTGCCAGTAGTCTACCAAATAGCAATCAGCCCCAGCATTTT.

The rearrangement joins TRBV9 to TRBJ1-3, with TRBD1 matching 9 bases. The germline CDR1 and CDR2 sequences are SGDLS and YYNGEE. The V and J ends lost 2 bases and 11 bases, in that order; junction bases with no gene match: 8. This CDR3 is built from 14 residues. The CDR3 DNA reads as TGTGCCAGCAGCGTCGCCGACAGGGGGGTTCCCATATATTTT. It is translated as CASSVADRGVPIYF.

This clone was recorded only once. The V and J genes are TRBV29-1 and TRBJ2-1; 8 nucleotides line up with TRBD1. The CDR3 loop spans 14 amino acids. V shed 1 base, J shed 6 bases, and the junction held 5 bases outside the gene matches. Germline CDR1 SQVTM, CDR2 ANQGSEA. CDR3 residues: CSVEGQGLSNEQFF. CDR3 in DNA: TGCAGCGTTGAAGGACAGGGGCTGTCCAATGAGCAGTTCTTC.